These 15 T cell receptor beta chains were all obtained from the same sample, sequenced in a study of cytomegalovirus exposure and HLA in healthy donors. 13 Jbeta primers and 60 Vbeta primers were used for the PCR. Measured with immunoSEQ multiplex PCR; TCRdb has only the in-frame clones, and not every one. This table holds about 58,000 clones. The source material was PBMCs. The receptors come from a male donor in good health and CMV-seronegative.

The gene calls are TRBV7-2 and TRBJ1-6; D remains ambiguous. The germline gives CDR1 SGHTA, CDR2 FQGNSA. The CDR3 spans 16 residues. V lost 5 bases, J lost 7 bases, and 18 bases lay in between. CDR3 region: CASSPPRMGPNSPLHF. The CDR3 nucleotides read TGTGCCAGCAGCCCCCCGCGCATGGGCCCAAATTCACCCCTCCACTTT.

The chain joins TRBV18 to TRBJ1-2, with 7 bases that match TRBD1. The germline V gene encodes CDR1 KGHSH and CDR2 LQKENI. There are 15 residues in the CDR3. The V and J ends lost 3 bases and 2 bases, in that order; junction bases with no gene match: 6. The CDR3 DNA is TGTGCCAGCTCACCCCAACAGGGGAGAAACTATGGCTACACCTTC. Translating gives CASSPQQGRNYGYTF. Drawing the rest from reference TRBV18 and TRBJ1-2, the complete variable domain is NAGVMQNPRHLVRRRGQEARLRCSPMKGHSHVYWYRQLPEEGLKFMVYLQKENIIDESGMPKERFSAEFPKEGPSILRIQQVVRGDSAAYFCASSPQQGRNYGYTFGSGTRLTVV.

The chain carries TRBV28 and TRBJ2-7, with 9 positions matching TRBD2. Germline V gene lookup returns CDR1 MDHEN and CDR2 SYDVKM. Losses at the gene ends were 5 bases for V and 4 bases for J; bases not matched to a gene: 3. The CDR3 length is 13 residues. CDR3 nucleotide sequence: TGTGCCAGCAGTACCAGCGGGAGGTACGAGCAGTACTTC. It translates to CASSTSGRYEQYF.

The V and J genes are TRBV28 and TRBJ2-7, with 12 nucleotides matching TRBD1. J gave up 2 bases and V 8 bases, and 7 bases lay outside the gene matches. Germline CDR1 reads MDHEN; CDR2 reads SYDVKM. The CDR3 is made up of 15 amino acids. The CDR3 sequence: CASPGGTGGAYEQYF. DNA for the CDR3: TGTGCCAGCCCAGGTGGGACAGGGGGCGCCTACGAGCAGTACTTC.

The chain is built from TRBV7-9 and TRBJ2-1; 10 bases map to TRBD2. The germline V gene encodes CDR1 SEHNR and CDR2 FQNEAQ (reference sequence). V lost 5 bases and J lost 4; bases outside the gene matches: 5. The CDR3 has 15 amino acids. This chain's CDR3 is CASSLGTSDYNEQFF. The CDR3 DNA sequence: TGTGCCAGCAGCCTTGGGACTAGCGATTACAATGAGCAGTTCTTC.

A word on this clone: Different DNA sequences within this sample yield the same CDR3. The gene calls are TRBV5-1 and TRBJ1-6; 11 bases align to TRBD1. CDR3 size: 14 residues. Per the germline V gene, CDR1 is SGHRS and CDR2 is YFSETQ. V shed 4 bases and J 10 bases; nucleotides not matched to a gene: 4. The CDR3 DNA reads TGCGCCAGCAGCCTGGGACAGGGGGTCTCACCCCTCCACTTT. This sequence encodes CASSLGQGVSPLHF.

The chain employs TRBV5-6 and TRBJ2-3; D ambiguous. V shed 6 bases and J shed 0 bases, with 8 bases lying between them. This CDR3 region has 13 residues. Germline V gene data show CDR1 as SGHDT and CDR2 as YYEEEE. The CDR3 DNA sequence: TGTGCCAGCAAGTTAGTTAGCACAGATACGCAGTATTTT. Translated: CASKLVSTDTQYF.

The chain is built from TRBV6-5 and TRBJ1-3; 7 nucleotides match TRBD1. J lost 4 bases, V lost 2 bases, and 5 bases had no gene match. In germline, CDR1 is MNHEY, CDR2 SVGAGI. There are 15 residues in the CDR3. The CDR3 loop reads CASSYGPGQGNTIYF. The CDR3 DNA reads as TGTGCCAGCAGTTACGGGCCGGGACAGGGAAACACCATATATTTT.

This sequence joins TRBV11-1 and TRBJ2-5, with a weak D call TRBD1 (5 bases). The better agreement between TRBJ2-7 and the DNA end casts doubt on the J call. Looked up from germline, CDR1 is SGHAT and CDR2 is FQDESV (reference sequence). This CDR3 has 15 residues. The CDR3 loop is CASSLGAGPDNEQYF. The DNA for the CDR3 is TGTGCCAGCAGCTTAGGGGCAGGTCCGGACAACGAGCAGTACTTC.

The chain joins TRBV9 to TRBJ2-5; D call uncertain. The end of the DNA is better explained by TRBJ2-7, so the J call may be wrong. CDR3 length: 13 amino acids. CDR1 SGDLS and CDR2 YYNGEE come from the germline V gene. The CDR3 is CASSVEIAYEQYF. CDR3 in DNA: TGTGCCAGCAGCGTAGAGATTGCCTACGAGCAGTACTTC.

CDR3: CASSPGQGAVHGYTF. The CDR3, as DNA: TGTGCCAGCAGCCCTGGGCAGGGGGCAGTTCATGGCTACACCTTC. The chain recombines TRBV4-2 with TRBJ1-2; 8 bases map to TRBD1. V shed 4 bases and J 6 bases; nucleotides not matched to a gene: 10. The germline V gene encodes CDR1 LGHNA and CDR2 YNFKEQ. CDR3 length: 15 amino acids.

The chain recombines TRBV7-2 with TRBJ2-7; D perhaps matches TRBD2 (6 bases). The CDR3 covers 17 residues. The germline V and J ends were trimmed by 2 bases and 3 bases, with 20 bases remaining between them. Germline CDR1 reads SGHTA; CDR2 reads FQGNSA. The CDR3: CASSLSGRERGGYEQYF. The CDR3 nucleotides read TGTGCCAGCAGCTTATCGGGAAGGGAAAGGGGAGGCTACGAGCAGTACTTC.

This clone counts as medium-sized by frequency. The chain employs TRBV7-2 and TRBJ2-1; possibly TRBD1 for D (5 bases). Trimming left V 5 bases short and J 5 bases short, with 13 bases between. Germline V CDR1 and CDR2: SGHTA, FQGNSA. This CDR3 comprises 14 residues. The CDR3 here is CASSLGDRNNEQFF. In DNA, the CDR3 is TGTGCCAGCAGCCTAGGCGACAGAAACAATGAGCAGTTCTTC. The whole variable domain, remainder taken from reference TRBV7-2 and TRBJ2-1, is GAGVSQSPSNKVTEKGKDVELRCDPISGHTALYWYRQSLGQGLEFLIYFQGNSAPDKSGLPSDRFSAERTGGSVSTLTIQRTQQEDSAVYLCASSLGDRNNEQFFGPGTRLTVL.

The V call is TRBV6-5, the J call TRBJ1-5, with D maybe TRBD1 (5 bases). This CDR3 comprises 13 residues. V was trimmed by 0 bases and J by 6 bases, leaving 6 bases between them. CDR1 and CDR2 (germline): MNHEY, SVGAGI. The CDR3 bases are TGTGCCAGCAGTTACTCAGGGGCTCAGCCCCAGCATTTT. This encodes CASSYSGAQPQHF.

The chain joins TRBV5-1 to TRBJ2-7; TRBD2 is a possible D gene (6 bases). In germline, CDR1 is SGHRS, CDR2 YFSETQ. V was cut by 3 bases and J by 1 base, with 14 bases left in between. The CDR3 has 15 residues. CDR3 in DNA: TGCGCCAGCAGCTCACAGTCTGGGGGGTCCTACGAGCAGTACTTC. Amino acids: CASSSQSGGSYEQYF.